Sample share makes the clone carrying this T cell receptor (beta chain) medium-sized. With 5 bases clipped from V and 0 bases from J, the junction kept 9 bases outside the gene matches. Germline CDR1 and CDR2: SGHTA and FQGNSA. CDR3 length equals 16 residues. This sample stems from a study of spatial heterogeneity in lung cancer. Study-wide context: The study consistently detected more beta-chain than alpha-chain sequences.

TCR cDNA molecules each had a unique molecular identifier. MiXCR, run by TCRdb on the 5' RACE reads, gives a single entry per CDR3 protein. This table has about 4,400 distinct CDR3 sequences, about a fifth appearing once. As for time point: sample taken at primary tumor resection. From tumor, nontumor lung or frozen PBMC, whole RNA was taken unsorted for sequencing. The material was normal lung tissue next to the tumor, obtained at surgery. This clonotype originated in a female donor with early-stage non-small cell lung cancer. The V and J genes are TRBV7-2 and TRBJ1-2, with 7 positions matching TRBD1. The CDR3 coding sequence is TGTGCCAGCAGCCCGTGGACAGGCCAAGCTAACTATGGCTACACCTTC. It translates to CASSPWTGQANYGYTF.